This T cell receptor beta chain was recorded in a study of cytomegalovirus exposure and HLA in healthy donors. The PCR was carried out with 60 Vbeta primers and 13 Jbeta primers. As processed by the authors: About 88 million unique TCR beta chains, about 11 million of them shared, were counted by a later analysis. Using immunoSEQ multiplex PCR, the repertoire was profiled, and TCRdb retains in-frame clones only, with some absent. D and trimming were read from the DNA, whereas the V and J calls and clone size are those reported in that table. The sample gives 90,000 to 120,000 clones, 77% of which show up once; 4.2% is in the top ten. Germline V CDR1 and CDR2: SQVTM, ANQGSEA. Between the trimmed V and J ends, which lost 3 bases and 0 bases, there was a span of 13 bases. This CDR3 spans 15 amino acids. Study-level results: Associated with HLA alleles at 0.05 false discovery rate in a later analysis were about 17,000 TCR beta sequences. With further analysis later on, most CMV-associated TCR beta chains appeared HLA-restricted. An analysis was carried out at a later point. It showed that HLA-associated TCR beta chains were more clonally expanded than equally common non-associated chains.

With respect to this clone: What it recognizes is unknown. Within the sample, other DNA sequences also encode this same CDR3.

The chain couples TRBV29-1 to TRBJ2-3; a possible D gene is TRBD2 (6 bases). Sequencing was carried out using PBMCs. The receptor comes from a male donor in good health and CMV-seronegative. DNA of the CDR3: TGCAGCGTTGACTTAGCGGTCGCCAGCACAGATACGCAGTATTTT. Protein product: CSVDLAVASTDTQYF.